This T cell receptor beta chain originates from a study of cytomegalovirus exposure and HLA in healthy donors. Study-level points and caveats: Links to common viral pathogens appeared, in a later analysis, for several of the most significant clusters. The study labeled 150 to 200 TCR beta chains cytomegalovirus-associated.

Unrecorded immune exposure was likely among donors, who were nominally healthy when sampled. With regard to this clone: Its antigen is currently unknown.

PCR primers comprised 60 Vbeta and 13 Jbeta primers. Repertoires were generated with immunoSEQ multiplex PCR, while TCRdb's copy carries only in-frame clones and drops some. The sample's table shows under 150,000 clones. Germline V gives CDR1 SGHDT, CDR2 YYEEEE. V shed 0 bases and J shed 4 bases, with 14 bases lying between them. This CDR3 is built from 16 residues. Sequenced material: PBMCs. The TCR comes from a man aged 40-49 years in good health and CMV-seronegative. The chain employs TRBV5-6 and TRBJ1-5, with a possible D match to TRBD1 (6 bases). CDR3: CASSLGPGAPNQPQHF. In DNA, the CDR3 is TGTGCCAGCAGCTTGGGTCCAGGGGCTCCGAATCAGCCCCAGCATTTT. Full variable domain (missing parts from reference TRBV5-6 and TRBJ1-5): DAGVTQSPTHLIKTRGQQVTLRCSPKSGHDTVSWYQQALGQGPQFIFQYYEEEERQRGNFPDRFSGHQFPNYSSELNVNALLLGDSALYLCASSLGPGAPNQPQHFGDGTRLSIL.